This T cell receptor beta chain came from a study of cytomegalovirus exposure and HLA in healthy donors. The study's findings and limits: TCR association rates varied by HLA locus in a later analysis, with DRB1 highest and HLA-C lowest.

A note on this clone: The antigen remains undetermined.

Healthy bone marrow donors made up the donor group. 13 Jbeta primers and 60 Vbeta primers were used for the PCR. The protocol was immunoSEQ multiplex PCR, while the TCRdb copy is restricted to in-frame clones and leaves out a portion. The sample contains 80,000 to 95,000 clones, nearly 70% of which appear only once. Trimming cost V 2 bases and J 5 bases; bases outside gene matches: 5. This CDR3 contains 14 residues. From germline, CDR1 is ENHRY and CDR2 SYGVKD. This chain links TRBV10-3 with TRBJ1-2; 7 bases are shared with TRBD1. Material: PBMCs. The source of this sequence is a woman in her 50s in good health and CMV-seropositive. The CDR3 sequence is CAISETDREYGYTF. CDR3 bases: TGTGCCATCAGTGAGACCGACAGGGAATATGGCTACACCTTC.